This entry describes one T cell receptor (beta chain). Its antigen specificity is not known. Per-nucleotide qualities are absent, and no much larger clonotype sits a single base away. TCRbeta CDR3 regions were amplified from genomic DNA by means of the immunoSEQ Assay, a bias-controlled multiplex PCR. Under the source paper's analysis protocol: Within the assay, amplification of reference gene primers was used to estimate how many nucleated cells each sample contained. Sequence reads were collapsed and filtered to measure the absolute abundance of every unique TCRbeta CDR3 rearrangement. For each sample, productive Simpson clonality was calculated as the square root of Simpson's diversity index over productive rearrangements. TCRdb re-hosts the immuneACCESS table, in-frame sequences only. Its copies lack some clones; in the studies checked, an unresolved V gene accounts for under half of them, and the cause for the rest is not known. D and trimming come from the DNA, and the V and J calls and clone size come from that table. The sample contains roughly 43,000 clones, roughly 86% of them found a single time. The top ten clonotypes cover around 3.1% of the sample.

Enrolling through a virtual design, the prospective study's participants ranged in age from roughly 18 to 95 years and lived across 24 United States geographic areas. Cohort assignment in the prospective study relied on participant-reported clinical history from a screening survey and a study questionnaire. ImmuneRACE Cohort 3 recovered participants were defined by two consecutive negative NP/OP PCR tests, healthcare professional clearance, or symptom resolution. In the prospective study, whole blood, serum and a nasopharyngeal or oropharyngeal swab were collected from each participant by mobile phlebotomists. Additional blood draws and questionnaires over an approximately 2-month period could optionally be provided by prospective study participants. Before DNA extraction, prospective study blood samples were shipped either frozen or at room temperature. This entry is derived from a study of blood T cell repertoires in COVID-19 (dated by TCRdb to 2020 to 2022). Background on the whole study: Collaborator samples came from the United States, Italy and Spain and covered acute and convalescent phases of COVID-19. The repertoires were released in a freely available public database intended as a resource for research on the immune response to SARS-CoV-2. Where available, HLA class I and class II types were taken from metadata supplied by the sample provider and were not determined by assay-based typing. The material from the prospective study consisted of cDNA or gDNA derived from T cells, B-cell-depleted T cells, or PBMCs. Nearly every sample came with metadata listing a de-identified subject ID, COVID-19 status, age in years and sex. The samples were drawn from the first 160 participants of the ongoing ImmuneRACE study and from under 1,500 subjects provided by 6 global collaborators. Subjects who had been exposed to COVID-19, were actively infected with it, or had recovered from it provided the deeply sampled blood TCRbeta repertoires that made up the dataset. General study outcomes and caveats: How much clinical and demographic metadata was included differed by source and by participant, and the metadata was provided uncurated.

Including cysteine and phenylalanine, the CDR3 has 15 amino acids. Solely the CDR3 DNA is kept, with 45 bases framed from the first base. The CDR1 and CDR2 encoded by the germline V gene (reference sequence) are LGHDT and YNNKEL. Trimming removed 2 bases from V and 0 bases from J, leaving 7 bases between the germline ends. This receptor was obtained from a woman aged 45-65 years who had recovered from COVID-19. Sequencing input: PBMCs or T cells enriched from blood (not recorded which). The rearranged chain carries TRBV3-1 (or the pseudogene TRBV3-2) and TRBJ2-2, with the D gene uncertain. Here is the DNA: TGTGCCAGCAGCCAATCATCAACGAACACCGGGGAGCTGTTTTTT. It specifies CASSQSSTNTGELFF.